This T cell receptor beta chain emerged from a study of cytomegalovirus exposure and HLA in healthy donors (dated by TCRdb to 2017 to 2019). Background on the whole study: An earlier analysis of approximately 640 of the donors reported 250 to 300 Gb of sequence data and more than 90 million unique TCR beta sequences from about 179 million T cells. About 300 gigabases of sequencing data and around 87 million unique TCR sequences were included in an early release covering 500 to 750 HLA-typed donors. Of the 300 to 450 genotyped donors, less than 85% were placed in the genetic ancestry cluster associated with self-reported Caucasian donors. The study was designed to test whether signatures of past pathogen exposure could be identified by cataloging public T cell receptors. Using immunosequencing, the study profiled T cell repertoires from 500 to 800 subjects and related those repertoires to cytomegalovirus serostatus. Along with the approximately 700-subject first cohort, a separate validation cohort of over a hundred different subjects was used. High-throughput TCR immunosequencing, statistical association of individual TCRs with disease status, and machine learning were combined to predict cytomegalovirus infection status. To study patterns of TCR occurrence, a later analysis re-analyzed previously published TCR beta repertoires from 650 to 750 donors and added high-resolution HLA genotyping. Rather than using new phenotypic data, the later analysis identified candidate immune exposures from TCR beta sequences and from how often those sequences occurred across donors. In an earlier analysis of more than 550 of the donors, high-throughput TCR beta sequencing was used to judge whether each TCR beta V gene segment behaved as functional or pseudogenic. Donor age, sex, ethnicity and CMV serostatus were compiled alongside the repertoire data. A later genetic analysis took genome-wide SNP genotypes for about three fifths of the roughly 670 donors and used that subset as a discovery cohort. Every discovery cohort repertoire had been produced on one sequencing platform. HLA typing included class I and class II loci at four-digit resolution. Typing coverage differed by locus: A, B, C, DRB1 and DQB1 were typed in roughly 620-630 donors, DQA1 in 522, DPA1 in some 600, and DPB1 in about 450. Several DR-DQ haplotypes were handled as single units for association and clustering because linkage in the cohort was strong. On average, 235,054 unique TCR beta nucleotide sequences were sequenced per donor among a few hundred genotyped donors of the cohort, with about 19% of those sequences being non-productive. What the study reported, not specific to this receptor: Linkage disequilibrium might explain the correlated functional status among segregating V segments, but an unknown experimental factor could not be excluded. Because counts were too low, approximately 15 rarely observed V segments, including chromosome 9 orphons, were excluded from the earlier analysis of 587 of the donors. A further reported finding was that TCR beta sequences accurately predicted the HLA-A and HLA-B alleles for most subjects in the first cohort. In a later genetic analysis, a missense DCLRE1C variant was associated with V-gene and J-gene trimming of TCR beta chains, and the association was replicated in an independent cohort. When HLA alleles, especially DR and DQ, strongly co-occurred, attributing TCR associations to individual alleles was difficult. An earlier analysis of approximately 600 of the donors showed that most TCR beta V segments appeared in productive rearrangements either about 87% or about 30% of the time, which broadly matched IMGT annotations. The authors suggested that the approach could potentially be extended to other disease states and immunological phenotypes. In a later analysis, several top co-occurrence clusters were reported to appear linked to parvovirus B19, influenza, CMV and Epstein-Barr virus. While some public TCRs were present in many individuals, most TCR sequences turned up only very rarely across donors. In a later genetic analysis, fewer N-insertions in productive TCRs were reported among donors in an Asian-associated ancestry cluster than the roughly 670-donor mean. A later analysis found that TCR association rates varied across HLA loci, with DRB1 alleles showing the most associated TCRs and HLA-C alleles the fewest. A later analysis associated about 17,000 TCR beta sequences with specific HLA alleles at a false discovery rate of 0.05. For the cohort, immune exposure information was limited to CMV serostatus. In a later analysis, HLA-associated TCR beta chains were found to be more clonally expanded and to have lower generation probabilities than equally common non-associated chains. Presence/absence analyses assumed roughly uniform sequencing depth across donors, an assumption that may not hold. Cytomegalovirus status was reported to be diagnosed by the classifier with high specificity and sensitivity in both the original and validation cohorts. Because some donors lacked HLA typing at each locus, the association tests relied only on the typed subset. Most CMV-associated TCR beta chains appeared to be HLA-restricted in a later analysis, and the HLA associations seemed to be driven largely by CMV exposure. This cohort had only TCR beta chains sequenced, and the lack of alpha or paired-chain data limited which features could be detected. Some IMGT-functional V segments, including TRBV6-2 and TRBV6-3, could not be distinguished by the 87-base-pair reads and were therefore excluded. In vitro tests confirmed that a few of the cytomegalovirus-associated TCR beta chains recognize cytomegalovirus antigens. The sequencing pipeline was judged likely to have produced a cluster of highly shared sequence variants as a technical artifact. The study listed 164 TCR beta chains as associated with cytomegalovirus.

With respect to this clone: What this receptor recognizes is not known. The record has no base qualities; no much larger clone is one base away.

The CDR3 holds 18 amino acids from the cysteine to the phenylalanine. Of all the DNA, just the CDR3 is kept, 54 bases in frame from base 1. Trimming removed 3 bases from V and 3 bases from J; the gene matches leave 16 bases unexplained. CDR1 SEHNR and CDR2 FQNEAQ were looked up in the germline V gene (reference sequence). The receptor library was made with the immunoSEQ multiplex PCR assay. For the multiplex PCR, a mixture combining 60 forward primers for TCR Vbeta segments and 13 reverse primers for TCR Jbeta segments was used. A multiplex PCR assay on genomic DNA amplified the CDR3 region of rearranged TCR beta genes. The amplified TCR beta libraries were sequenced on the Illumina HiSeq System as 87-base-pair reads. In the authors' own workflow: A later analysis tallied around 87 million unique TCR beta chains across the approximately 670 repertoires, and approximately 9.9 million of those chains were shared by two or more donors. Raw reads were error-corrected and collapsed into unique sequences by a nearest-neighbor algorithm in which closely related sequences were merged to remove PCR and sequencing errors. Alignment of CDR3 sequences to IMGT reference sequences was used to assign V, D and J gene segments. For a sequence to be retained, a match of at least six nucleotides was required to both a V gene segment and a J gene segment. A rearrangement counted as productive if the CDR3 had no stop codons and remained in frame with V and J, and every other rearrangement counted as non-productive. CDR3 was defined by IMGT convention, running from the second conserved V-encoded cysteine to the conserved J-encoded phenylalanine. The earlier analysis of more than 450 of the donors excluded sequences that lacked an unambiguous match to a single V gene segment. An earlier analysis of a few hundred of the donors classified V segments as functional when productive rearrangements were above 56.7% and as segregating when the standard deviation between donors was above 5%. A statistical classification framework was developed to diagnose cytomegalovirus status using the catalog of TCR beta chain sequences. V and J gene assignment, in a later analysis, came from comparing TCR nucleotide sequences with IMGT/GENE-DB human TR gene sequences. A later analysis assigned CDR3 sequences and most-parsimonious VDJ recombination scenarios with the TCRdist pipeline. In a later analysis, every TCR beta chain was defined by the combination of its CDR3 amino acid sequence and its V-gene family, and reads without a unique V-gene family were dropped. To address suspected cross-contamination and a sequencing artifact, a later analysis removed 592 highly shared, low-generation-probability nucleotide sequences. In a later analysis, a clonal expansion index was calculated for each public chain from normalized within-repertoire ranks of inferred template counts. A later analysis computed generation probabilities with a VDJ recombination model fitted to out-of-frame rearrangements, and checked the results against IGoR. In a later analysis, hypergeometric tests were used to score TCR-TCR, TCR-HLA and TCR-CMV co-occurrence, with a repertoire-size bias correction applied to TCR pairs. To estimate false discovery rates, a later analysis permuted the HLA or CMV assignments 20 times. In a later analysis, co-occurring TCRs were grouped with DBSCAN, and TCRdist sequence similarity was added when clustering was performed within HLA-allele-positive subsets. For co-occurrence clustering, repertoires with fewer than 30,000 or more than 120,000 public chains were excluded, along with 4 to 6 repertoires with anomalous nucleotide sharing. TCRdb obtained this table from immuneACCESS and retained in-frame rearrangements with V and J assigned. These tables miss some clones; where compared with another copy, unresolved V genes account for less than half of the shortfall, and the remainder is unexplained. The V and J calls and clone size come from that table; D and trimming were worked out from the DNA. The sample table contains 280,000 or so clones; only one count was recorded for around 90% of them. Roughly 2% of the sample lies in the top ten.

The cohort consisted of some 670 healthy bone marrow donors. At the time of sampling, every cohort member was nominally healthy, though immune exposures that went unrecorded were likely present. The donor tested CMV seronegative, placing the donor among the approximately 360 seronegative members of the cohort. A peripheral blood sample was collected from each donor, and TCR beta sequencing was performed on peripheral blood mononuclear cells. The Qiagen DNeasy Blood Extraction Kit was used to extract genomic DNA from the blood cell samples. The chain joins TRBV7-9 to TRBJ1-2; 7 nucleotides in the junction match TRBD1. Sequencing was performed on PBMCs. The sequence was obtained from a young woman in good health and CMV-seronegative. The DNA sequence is TGTGCCAGCAGCTTTGAGAACAGGGGTCCTTTAATTTACTATGGCTACACCTTC. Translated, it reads CASSFENRGPLIYYGYTF.